This is a list of T cell receptor beta chains from one sample in a study of T cell repertoires in cytomegalovirus infection. TCRdb processed the reads anew with MiXCR; each CDR3 protein has one entry. There are 250,000 to 300,000 distinct CDR3 sequences in the sample; approximately 22% occur only once, and about 21% lies in the top ten. Antigens of these TCRs are unknown. The source material was cultured PBMCs, sampled from culture after CMV antigen stimulation. These receptors all come from a human donor in good health (CMV status not recorded). Some clones in this sample may be carry-over from other donors' samples. CDR3s include the opening cysteine and the closing phenylalanine or tryptophan.

CASSLLAAAPYNEQFF 16 TRBV7-2
CSAGGYTGELFF 12 TRBV20-1
CSAMPGTGYGYTF 13 TRBV20-1
CASTPLTVGNEQFF 14 TRBV5-4
CASSQVAPRDNTGELFF 17 TRBV3-1
CASSLVSKNTEAFF 14 TRBV7-8
CASSPRPLDGRLTF 14 TRBV7-2
CAPQGVSLPSGANVLTF 17 TRBV7-6
CASSEVLAGVQYF 13 TRBV6-1
CSAQLAGLTDTQYF 14 TRBV20-1
CASSDREKSPPDTQYF 16 TRBV11-3
CASSLSPRTGIIPDTQYF 18 TRBV7-2
CATRKELANEQFF 13 TRBV27
CASSLTEVRTDTQYF 15 TRBV7-6
CASSLPGLEQFF 12 TRBV4-1
CASSFAGLPHQPQHF 15 TRBV27
CASSQTIPGGYGNTIYF 17 TRBV4-3
CASSPGGSRYGYTF 14 TRBV28
CASSYSKDTQYF 12 TRBV6-2/TRBV6-3
CASRQRLGTVNEQFF 15 TRBV2
CATSRGQKETQYF 13 TRBV24-1
CASSQDHSGRAFSF 14 TRBV3-1
CASRSTFEQFF 11 TRBV7-9
CASSEDSSQYEQYF 14 TRBV2
CASSQDQVAFNEQFF 15 TRBV4-3
CASSPLGGAPTSTDTQYF 18 TRBV5-1
CASSLGGRRSIYNEQFF 17 TRBV12-3/TRBV12-4
CASSAEGGLTKNIQYF 16 TRBV2
CASTPDREESEQFF 14 TRBV19
CASSLSPSGTTDTQYF 16 TRBV27
CSARSRTSNRQFF 13 TRBV20-1
CASSSHRGGRNTEAFF 16 TRBV6-2/TRBV6-3